This TCR beta chain comes out of a study of vaccination effects on CD4 cells after COVID-19 (dated by TCRdb to between 2021 and 2023). In terms of the full investigation: The ViraFEST assay stimulated PBMC with viral peptide pools and then used TCR sequencing to identify antigen-specific CD4+ T cell clonotypes by expansion. The full study included around nine COVID-19 convalescent patients and a few SARS-CoV-2-naive healthy vaccine recipients. Across the study, the median time from the second dose to post-vaccine sampling was 72 days (range 14 to 241). About 2.1 million PBMC per well were cultured in IMDM with around 5% human AB serum, about 9.4 IU/ml IL-2 and gentamicin, plus 10 ug/ml peptides. Cultures from other donors in the study were sequenced with the Oncomine TCR Beta short-read assay on an Illumina iSeq 100. The study compared SARS-CoV-2 spike-specific CD4+ TCR repertoires before and after mRNA vaccination in COVID-19 convalescent patients and infection-naive vaccine recipients.

From the germline V gene (reference sequence), CDR1 is LNHDA and CDR2 is SQIVND. V is clipped by 9 bases and J by 1 base, and the sequence between their germline boundaries is 7 bases long. The CDR3, from cysteine to phenylalanine, totals 12 residues. Of the read, only the CDR3 DNA is kept; its 36 bases are in frame from base 1. After more than 9 days of culture, CD4+ T cells were isolated with the EasySep CD4+ T cell isolation kit. Each participant got two doses of an mRNA SARS-CoV-2 vaccine, either BNT162b2 or mRNA-1273. The absence of prior SARS-CoV-2 infection in healthy vaccine recipients was confirmed by negative nucleocapsid antibodies before and after vaccination. On days 3 and 7, half of the culture medium was replaced with fresh IL-2-containing medium. Unless otherwise noted, each peptide stimulation condition was cultured in triplicate wells. Using Ficoll-Paque Plus gradient centrifugation, PBMC were separated from whole blood and then either used fresh or cryopreserved at -140C. The QIAamp micro DNA kit was used to extract genomic DNA from the cultured CD4+ T cells.

A note on this clone: Its antigen is currently not known. It has no much larger one-base neighbor in the sample; base qualities were not kept.

Beyond this particular receptor, the publication reports: Clones induced by infection and clones induced by vaccination both contracted markedly at late timepoints after vaccination, which fits with T cell responses waning over time. Among healthy vaccine recipients, nearly all vaccine-induced clones were SARS-CoV-2 mono-reactive, and just 1 of 255 was cross-reactive with common cold coronaviruses. The study was limited by a small number of convalescent patients and lacked early post-infection timepoints.

Library creation used the immunoSEQ multiplex PCR assay. DNA from the CD4+ T cells that had been cultured and isolated underwent TCR beta CDR3 sequencing. The source study handled its data this way. Non-productive TCR sequences were removed and reads were trimmed to the CDR3 region, keeping CDR3s of at least 7 amino acids. The MANAFEST web app was used to pick out antigen-specific clonotypes by comparing their expansion in peptide wells with that in reference cultures. To be called positive, a clone needed expansion at FDR<0.05 compared with the reference and with all other wells, an odds ratio greater than 5, and a frequency greater than 0.1% in two replicate wells. Clonotypes significantly expanded in SARS-CoV-2 spike wells and in at least one common cold coronavirus spike condition were defined as cross-reactive. CDR3 similarity was assessed by Levenshtein distance with the stringdist R package, and unrooted trees were built with ape in R 3.6.1. TCRdb took over this immuneACCESS table, retaining in-frame rearrangements with V and J assigned. Such tables are incomplete; in checked studies, under half of the missing clones stem from an unresolved V gene, and the remainder is unexplained. V, J and clone size reflect that table, while D and trimming were determined from the DNA. This sample comprises 70,000 or so clones, roughly 75% of them detected only once. The ten largest account for roughly 2.3% of the sample.

The sample here was CD4+ T cells from PBMCs cultured without peptide, taken after COVID-19 vaccination. In this chain, TRBV19 is recombined with TRBJ1-3; too little of a D gene remains to name it. This TCR was recovered from a human donor who received a COVID-19 vaccine. The DNA is as follows: TGTGCCAGCGGGTTTTCTGGAAACACCATATATTTT. Translation gives CASGFSGNTIYF. Extended through the reference TRBV19 and TRBJ1-3 proteins, this CDR3 yields the full variable domain: DGGITQSPKYLFRKEGQNVTLSCEQNLNHDAMYWYRQDPGQGLRLIYYSQIVNDFQKGDIAEGYSVSREKKESFPLTVTSAQKNPTAFYLCASGFSGNTIYFGEGSWLTVV.